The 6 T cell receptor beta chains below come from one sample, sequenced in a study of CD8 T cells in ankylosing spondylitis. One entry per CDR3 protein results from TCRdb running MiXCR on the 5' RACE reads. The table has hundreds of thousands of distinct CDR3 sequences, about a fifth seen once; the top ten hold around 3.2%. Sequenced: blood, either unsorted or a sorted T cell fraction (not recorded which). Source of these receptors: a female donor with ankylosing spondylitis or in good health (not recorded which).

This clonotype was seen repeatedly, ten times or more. CDR3 residues: CSVTPGGAGGYTF. The DNA for the CDR3 is TGCAGCGTCACCCCAGGGGGCGCGGGTGGCTACACCTTC. The J gene is TRBJ1-2, the V gene TRBV29-1; 8 nucleotides match TRBD1. The CDR3 has 13 residues. Germline-derived CDR1 and CDR2 are SQVTM and ANQGSEA. After removal of 6 bases from V and 7 bases from J, the junction contained 10 bases not matched to a gene.

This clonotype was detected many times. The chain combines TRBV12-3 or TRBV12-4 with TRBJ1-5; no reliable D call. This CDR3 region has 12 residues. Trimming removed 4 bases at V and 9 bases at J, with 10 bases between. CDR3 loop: CASSYRTGPQHF. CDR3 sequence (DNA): TGTGCCAGCAGTTACCGAACGGGGCCCCAGCATTTT.

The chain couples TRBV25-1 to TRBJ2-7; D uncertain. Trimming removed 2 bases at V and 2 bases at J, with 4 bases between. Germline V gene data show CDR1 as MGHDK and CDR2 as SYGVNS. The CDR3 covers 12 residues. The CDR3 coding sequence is TGTGCCAGCAGTGAAGGGCCCTACGAGCAGTACTTC. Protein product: CASSEGPYEQYF.

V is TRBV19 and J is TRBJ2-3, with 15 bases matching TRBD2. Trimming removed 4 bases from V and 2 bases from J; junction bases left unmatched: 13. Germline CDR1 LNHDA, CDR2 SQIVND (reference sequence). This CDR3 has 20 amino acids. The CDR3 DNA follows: TGTGCCAGTAGTAAGTCCAGGACTAGCGGGAGGGCCGAGGACACAGATACGCAGTATTTT. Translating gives CASSKSRTSGRAEDTDTQYF.

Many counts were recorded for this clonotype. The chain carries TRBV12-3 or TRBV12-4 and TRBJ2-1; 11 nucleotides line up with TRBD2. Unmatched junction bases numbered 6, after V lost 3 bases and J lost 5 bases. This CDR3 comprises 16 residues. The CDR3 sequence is CASSFIRLAGNNEQFF. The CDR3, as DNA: TGTGCCAGCAGTTTTATCCGACTAGCGGGGAACAATGAGCAGTTCTTC.

CDR3 DNA sequence: TGCAGTGCTAAAAAGATGAACACTGAAGCTTTCTTT. Its protein product is CSAKKMNTEAFF. The rearrangement uses TRBV20-1 and TRBJ1-1; D is uncertain. The ends were cut back, 4 bases at V and 0 bases at J, with 6 bases in the middle. The germline CDR1 and CDR2 sequences are DFQATT and SNEGSKA (reference sequence). The CDR3 runs 12 residues.